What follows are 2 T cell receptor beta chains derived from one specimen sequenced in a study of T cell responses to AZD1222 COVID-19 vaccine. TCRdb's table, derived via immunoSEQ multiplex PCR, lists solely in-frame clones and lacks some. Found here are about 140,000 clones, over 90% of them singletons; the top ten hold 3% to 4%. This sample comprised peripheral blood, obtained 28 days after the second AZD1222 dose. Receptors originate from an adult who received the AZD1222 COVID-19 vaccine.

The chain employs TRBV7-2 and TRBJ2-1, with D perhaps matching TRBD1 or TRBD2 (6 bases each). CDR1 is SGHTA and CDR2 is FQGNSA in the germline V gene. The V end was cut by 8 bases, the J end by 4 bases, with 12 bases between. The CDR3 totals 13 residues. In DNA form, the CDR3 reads TGTGCCAGCGCACGAGGGGGGTACAATGAGCAGTTCTTC. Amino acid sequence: CASARGGYNEQFF.

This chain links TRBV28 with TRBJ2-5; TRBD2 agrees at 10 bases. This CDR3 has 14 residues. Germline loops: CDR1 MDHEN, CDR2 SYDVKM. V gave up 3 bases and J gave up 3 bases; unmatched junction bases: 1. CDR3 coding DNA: TGTGCCAGCAGTTTCCTAGCGGGAGAAGAGACCCAGTACTTC. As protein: CASSFLAGEETQYF.